Each of the 15 T cell receptor beta chains below was sequenced from the same sample in a study of cytomegalovirus exposure and HLA in healthy donors. The study ran its PCR with 60 Vbeta and 13 Jbeta primers. Here immunoSEQ multiplex PCR was the method, and the copy in TCRdb shows in-frame clones only, minus some. The sample shows approximately 200,000 clones, roughly 79% of them seen only once. Material for sequencing was PBMCs. Receptors originate from a man younger than 40 in good health and CMV-seronegative.

Here the CDR3 DNA reads TGTGCCATCAGTGAGTCGAACAGTAATAATTCACCCCTCCACTTT. This translates into CAISESNSNNSPLHF. The chain joins TRBV10-3 to TRBJ1-6; D remains unclear. The V end lost 0 bases, the J end lost 5 bases, and 8 bases lay between the germline ends. This CDR3 spans 15 amino acids. The V gene's germline CDR1 is ENHRY and CDR2 SYGVKD.

This chain links TRBV21-1 with TRBJ2-3; no check of the table's D call, TRBD2, against the DNA was made. TRBV21-1 is listed as a pseudogene. The CDR3 contains 16 residues. CDR3 DNA sequence: TGTGCCAGCAGCAAGACTAGCGGGAGGGCCACAGATACGCAGTATTTT. The encoded protein is CASSKTSGRATDTQYF.

This chain links TRBV10-3 with TRBJ2-3, with TRBD2 matching 7 bases. The CDR3 runs to 12 residues. The J segment lost 5 bases and the V segment lost 6 bases, leaving 2 bases of the junction unmatched. CDR1 is ENHRY and CDR2 is SYGVKD in the germline V gene. For the CDR3, the DNA is TGTGCCATCAGGACGGGGGGAGATACGCAGTATTTT. The encoded protein is CAIRTGGDTQYF.

This clone was observed a single time. This chain uses TRBV27 with TRBJ2-2; D is uncertain. Per the germline V gene, CDR1 is MNHEY and CDR2 is SMNVEV (reference sequence). CDR3 length equals 14 residues. Trimming shortened V by 8 bases and J by 1 base, and 11 bases separated the two germline ends. As DNA, the CDR3 is TGTGCCAGCCGTTACTCCTGGAACACCGGGGAGCTGTTTTTT. As protein: CASRYSWNTGELFF.

The count of this clone is one. The J gene is TRBJ1-2, the V gene TRBV29-1; 9 bases map to TRBD1. CDR1 and CDR2 (germline): SQVTM, ANQGSEA. The CDR3 consists of 13 residues. J was trimmed by 9 bases and V by 1 base; bases with no gene match: 6. In nucleotides, the CDR3 is TGCAGCGTTGAAGGTGGGACAGGGTTAAGCTACACCTTC. This sequence encodes CSVEGGTGLSYTF.

The gene calls are TRBV21-1 and TRBJ1-2; the tabulated D call, TRBD1, remains unverified against the DNA. TRBV21-1 constitutes a pseudogene. CDR3 length equals 13 residues. CDR3 protein: CASYRLRNYGYTF. The CDR3 nucleotides are TGTGCCAGTTACAGGTTGCGGAACTATGGCTACACCTTC.

The gene calls are TRBV5-1 and TRBJ2-7, with a weak D call TRBD1 (5 bases). This CDR3 region has 14 residues. Trimming cost V 6 bases and J 4 bases, with 17 bases left between them. Germline loops: CDR1 SGHRS, CDR2 YFSETQ. The CDR3 DNA reads TGCGCCAGCACCATGGGGCTTCCACCGTACGAGCAGTACTTC. Translating it yields CASTMGLPPYEQYF.

This clone showed up just once. This sequence joins TRBV28 and TRBJ1-3; no clear D. This CDR3 is built from 12 residues. Germline V gene data show CDR1 as MDHEN and CDR2 as SYDVKM. V was trimmed by 3 bases and J by 8 bases, leaving 8 bases between them. CDR3 protein: CASSLTADTIYF. In DNA form, the CDR3 reads TGTGCCAGCAGTTTGACGGCGGACACCATATATTTT.

V usage is TRBV11-3 and J usage is TRBJ2-2; D ambiguous. Germline loops: CDR1 SGHNT, CDR2 YENEEA. The CDR3 totals 11 residues. V was shortened by 4 bases and J by 5 bases, with 2 bases between the two germline ends. CDR3 sequence: CASSSTGELFF. The CDR3 bases are TGTGCCAGCAGCTCAACCGGGGAGCTGTTTTTT.

The DNA for the CDR3 is TGTGCCAGCAGCTCCAGGACTCTTCAAGGCTACACCTTC. Its translation: CASSSRTLQGYTF. The rearrangement uses TRBV7-9 and TRBJ1-2, with unresolved D. Trimming removed 4 bases from V and 8 bases from J, with 14 bases in between. Germline assignment: CDR1 SEHNR and CDR2 FQNEAQ (reference sequence). This CDR3 comprises 13 residues. Looking up the rest from reference TRBV7-9 and TRBJ1-2 gives the full variable domain: DTGVSQNPRHKITKRGQNVTFRCDPISEHNRLYWYRQTLGQGPEFLTYFQNEAQLEKSRLLSDRFSAERPKGSFSTLEIQRTEQGDSAMYLCASSSRTLQGYTFGSGTRLTVV.

V gene TRBV30 combines with J gene TRBJ2-7; D possibly corresponds to TRBD2 (5 bases). The CDR3 covers 11 residues. Germline lookup yields CDR1 GTSNPN and CDR2 SVGIG (reference sequence). The ends were cut back, 4 bases at V and 4 bases at J, with 8 bases in the middle. The CDR3 nucleotides are TGTGCCTGGATACGGGGATACGAGCAGTACTTC. Its translation: CAWIRGYEQYF. Full variable domain (outside the CDR3, taken from reference TRBV30 and TRBJ2-7): SQTIHQWPATLVQPVGSPLSLECTVEGTSNPNLYWYRQAAGRGLQLLFYSVGIGQISSEVPQNLSASRPQDRQFILSSKKLLLSDSGFYLCAWIRGYEQYFGPGTRLTVT.

This chain joins TRBV7-9 and TRBJ2-1; D possibly corresponds to TRBD1 (5 bases). The germline V gene encodes CDR1 SEHNR and CDR2 FQNEAQ (reference sequence). This CDR3 has 15 amino acids. V lost 6 bases to trimming and J lost 1 base, with 13 bases between them. CDR3 loop: CASSIGQGSYNEQFF. CDR3 sequence (DNA): TGTGCCAGCAGTATAGGTCAGGGATCCTACAATGAGCAGTTCTTC.

The rearrangement links TRBV5-3 to TRBJ2-7; tentative D call: TRBD2 (6 bases). TRBV5-3 is annotated as an ORF whose role is uncertain. This CDR3 region has 16 residues. V was pared by 4 bases and J by 5 bases, with 22 bases between. The CDR3 DNA reads as TGTGCCAGAAGCACCCGGACCATGGACTATCCCCACGAGCAGTACTTC. Translated, it gives CARSTRTMDYPHEQYF.

The V and J genes are TRBV4-2 and TRBJ1-4, with D perhaps TRBD1 (5 bases). The germline V gene has CDR1 LGHNA and CDR2 YNFKEQ. Trimming stripped 1 base from V and 12 bases from J, with 12 bases between. The CDR3 is 13 residues long. CDR3 DNA sequence: TGTGCCAGCAGCCAAGGTGGGGGGGATGAACTGTTTTTT. This codes for CASSQGGGDELFF.

The CDR3 DNA sequence: TGTGCCAGCAGTGTTCCCCCGGGACTAGGCAGGCAGTTCTTC. Translating gives CASSVPPGLGRQFF. The chain recombines TRBV6-1 with TRBJ2-1, with 8 bases lining up with TRBD2. The CDR3 length is 14 residues. The V and J ends lost 4 bases and 12 bases, in that order; junction bases with no gene match: 11. Looked up from germline, CDR1 is MNHNS and CDR2 is SASEGT.